The 19 T cell receptor beta chains below all came from one sample that was sequenced in a study of T-cell reconstitution after alpha-beta-depleted transplantation in children (dated by TCRdb to the mid-2010s). The treatment or condition label corresponds to: allogeneic hematopoietic cell transplantation with graft depleted of TCRalphabeta T cells and CD19 B cells. Receptors were amplified or captured by PCR. TCRdb lists the instrument as Illumina HiSeq 2500. TCR libraries were prepared with molecular barcoding, using unique molecular identifiers to normalize TCRbeta repertoire quantification. TCRdb reanalyzed the raw reads on its own, using fastp at Q25 for trimming and MiXCR for clone calling, and kept in-frame beta chains. Records with the same CDR3 protein are collapsed into one entry carrying the most frequent genes and DNA. The sample yields fewer than 550,000 distinct CDR3 sequences; over 9.5% were counted once. The biggest ten clones account for around 2% of the sample.

The source was PBMCs, collected before TCRalphabeta/CD19-depleted stem cell transplant. These receptors were obtained from a child aged 2 to 10 with inherited bone marrow failure, due to receive a stem cell transplant.

This clonotype was counted at least ten times. V and J are TRBV7-9 and TRBJ2-1, with D uncertain. Looked up from germline, CDR1 is SEHNR and CDR2 is FQNEAQ (reference sequence). V was pared by 5 bases and J by 10 bases, with 9 bases between. The CDR3 extends over 11 amino acids. The CDR3 region is CASSPYQEQFF. The CDR3 DNA is TGTGCCAGCAGCCCCTACCAGGAGCAGTTCTTC. Combining the CDR3 with reference TRBV7-9 and TRBJ2-1 gives the whole variable domain DTGVSQNPRHKITKRGQNVTFRCDPISEHNRLYWYRQTLGQGPEFLTYFQNEAQLEKSRLLSDRFSAERPKGSFSTLEIQRTEQGDSAMYLCASSPYQEQFFGPGTRLTVL.

This clonotype appeared many times. The gene calls are TRBV5-1 and TRBJ2-1, with 10 nucleotides matching TRBD2. The CDR3 is 17 residues long. V lost 3 bases, J lost 0 bases, and 6 bases stayed unmatched. Germline lookup yields CDR1 SGHRS and CDR2 YFSETQ. This chain's CDR3 is CASSSLSSGSSYNEQFF. The CDR3, as DNA: TGCGCCAGCAGCTCCCTATCTAGCGGGAGCTCCTACAATGAGCAGTTCTTC.

This clonotype was seen at least ten times. The genes are TRBV30 and TRBJ2-1; 10 positions match TRBD2. This CDR3 spans 14 amino acids. Germline CDR1 is GTSNPN and CDR2 is SVGIG (reference sequence). Germline trimming cut 2 bases from V and 9 bases from J; bases unmatched to any gene: 7. CDR3 amino acids: CAWSWVAGGTEQFF. CDR3 nucleotides: TGTGCCTGGAGTTGGGTAGCGGGAGGTACTGAGCAGTTCTTC.

This clonotype was observed a handful of times. V usage is TRBV9 and J usage is TRBJ2-3; TRBD1 matches at 8 bases. Germline V CDR1 and CDR2: SGDLS, YYNGEE. The CDR3 sequence is 14 residues long. Trimming removed 6 bases from V and 3 bases from J; junction bases left unmatched: 6. The DNA for the CDR3 is TGTGCCAGCACTCGGACAGGGTCGACAGATACGCAGTATTTT. Its protein is CASTRTGSTDTQYF.

This clonotype was counted many times. The chain recombines TRBV10-2 with TRBJ2-3, with D perhaps matching TRBD1 or TRBD2 (5 bases each). The CDR3 loop spans 15 amino acids. Germline V lookup: CDR1 WSHSY, CDR2 SAAADI. Trimming pared 8 bases from V and 5 bases from J, leaving 20 bases between. The CDR3 DNA reads TGCGCCAGCTGCGAGCCTACCGAGGGGAAAGATACGCAGTATTTT. This translates into CASCEPTEGKDTQYF.

This clonotype was recorded a few times. The chain recombines TRBV6-1 with TRBJ2-3, with D maybe TRBD1 (5 bases). This CDR3 comprises 13 residues. Trimming left V 4 bases short and J 6 bases short, with 11 bases between. Germline assignment: CDR1 MNHNS and CDR2 SASEGT. As DNA, the CDR3 is TGTGCCAGCAGTGCACCGAACAGGGATACGCAGTATTTT. Translating gives CASSAPNRDTQYF.

The CDR3 protein is CASRSSGEQFF. The CDR3 bases are TGTGCAAGTCGCTCATCAGGGGAGCAGTTCTTC. V and J are TRBV12-2 and TRBJ2-1; the tabulated D call, TRBD1, remains unverified against the DNA. TRBV12-2 is a documented pseudogene. The CDR3 totals 11 residues.

This clonotype occurred many times. The chain links TRBV15 to TRBJ2-1; D not certain. This CDR3 is 14 amino acids long. V was pared by 0 bases and J by 3 bases, with 6 bases between. Germline-derived CDR1 and CDR2 are LNHNV and YYDKDF (reference sequence). The CDR3 region has the DNA TGTGCCACCAGCAGAGATAGAAACTACAATGAGCAGTTCTTC. It translates to CATSRDRNYNEQFF.

This clonotype has a count of ten or more. The chain is built from TRBV12-3 or TRBV12-4 and TRBJ2-3; 11 positions match TRBD2. The CDR3 runs 16 residues. V trimming: 5 bases; J trimming: 2 bases; junction bases outside the gene matches: 6. The CDR3 region has the DNA TGTGCCAGCAGTATATTAGCGGGAGGGCTCACAGATACGCAGTATTTT. This translates into CASSILAGGLTDTQYF.

This clonotype came up many times. The chain is built from TRBV5-5 and TRBJ2-7, with 8 bases lining up with TRBD1. This CDR3 has 14 amino acids. Germline CDR1 reads SGHKS; CDR2 reads YYEKEE (reference sequence). V lost 0 bases to trimming and J lost 3 bases; unmatched junction nucleotides: 2. DNA of the CDR3: TGTGCCAGCAGCTTGGGGGACAGGAGCTACGAGCAGTACTTC. It translates to CASSLGDRSYEQYF.

The V gene is TRBV6-1, the J gene TRBJ1-1, with 11 bases fitting TRBD1. The CDR3 length is 15 residues. Trimming took 6 bases from V and 3 from J; bases not matched to a gene: 6. The germline gives CDR1 MNHNS, CDR2 SASEGT. In DNA, the CDR3 is TGTGCCAGCAGGCCCGGACAGGGGGCTCACACTGAAGCTTTCTTT. Translation gives CASRPGQGAHTEAFF.

A word on this clonotype: This clone may be a read error of a much larger clone one base away. This rearrangement joins TRBV27 to TRBJ2-4; D gene uncertain. From germline, CDR1 is MNHEY and CDR2 SMNVEV (reference sequence). CDR3 length: 14 amino acids. The chain's CDR3 is CASSLSSGKNVQYF. The CDR3 region has the DNA TGTGCCAGCAGTTTATCTTCGGGCAAAAACGTTCAGTACTTC.

This clonotype has just a few counts. J is TRBJ2-3 and V is TRBV11-1, with 11 positions matching TRBD2. The CDR3 has 18 amino acids. Germline CDR1 and CDR2: SGHAT and FQDESV (reference sequence). Trimming cost V 5 bases and J 9 bases; bases outside gene matches: 19. The CDR3 DNA is TGTGCCAGCAGCCGACGCGTCGGTGCTAGCGGGGGGTCTATAACGCAGTATTTT. It codes for CASSRRVGASGGSITQYF.

This clonotype appeared many times. J is TRBJ2-1 and V is TRBV12-3 or TRBV12-4; D is unclear. V lost 5 bases to trimming and J lost 9 bases, with 17 bases between them. The CDR3 consists of 14 residues. The CDR3 spells CASSPLGSGIEQFF. The CDR3 bases are TGTGCCAGCAGTCCTCTAGGTTCAGGCATTGAGCAGTTCTTC.

This chain connects TRBV15 to TRBJ2-1; 12 bases map to TRBD2. Trimming removed 1 base from V and 7 bases from J; junction bases left unmatched: 14. In germline, CDR1 is LNHNV, CDR2 YYDKDF (reference sequence). The CDR3 length is 19 residues. The CDR3 loop reads CATSRGHRVTSGSSNEQFF. CDR3 nucleotides: TGTGCCACCAGCAGAGGTCACAGGGTGACTAGCGGGAGTAGTAATGAGCAGTTCTTC.

There are many counts of this clonotype. The J gene is TRBJ2-5, the V gene TRBV20-1, with 13 bases aligning to TRBD2. There are 17 residues in the CDR3. Trimming cost V 1 base and J 0 bases; bases outside gene matches: 5. Germline values: CDR1 DFQATT, CDR2 SNEGSKA (reference sequence). CDR3 sequence reads: CSARVTSGRADQETQYF. The DNA of the CDR3 is TGCAGTGCTAGAGTAACTAGCGGGAGGGCCGACCAAGAGACCCAGTACTTC.

This clonotype occurred many times. The CDR3 protein is CASREGPDTQYF. DNA for the CDR3: TGTGCCAGCCGGGAGGGCCCAGATACGCAGTATTTT. The chain is built from TRBV6-6 and TRBJ2-3; 8 positions match TRBD2. This CDR3 spans 12 amino acids. The junction had 2 bases not matched to a gene; V was cut back by 8 bases and J by 4 bases. Germline V gives CDR1 MNHNY, CDR2 SVGAGI (reference sequence).

At least ten counts were recorded for this clonotype. This chain uses TRBV7-2 with TRBJ2-7; D may be TRBD1 (6 bases). This CDR3 region has 15 residues. V was clipped by 5 bases and J by 5 bases, with 19 bases between them. CDR1 and CDR2 from the germline V gene are SGHTA and FQGNSA. The CDR3 reads CASSGGPGRSDEQYF. The CDR3 region has the DNA TGTGCCAGCAGCGGGGGCCCGGGGAGATCGGACGAGCAGTACTTC.

The chain combines TRBV30 with TRBJ2-1, with 11 bases that match TRBD2. Germline trimming cut 0 bases from V and 10 bases from J; bases unmatched to any gene: 8. This CDR3 is 15 amino acids long. The V gene's germline CDR1 is GTSNPN and CDR2 SVGIG (reference sequence). This chain's CDR3 is CAWSVNSGRAREQFF. The CDR3 DNA reads as TGTGCCTGGAGTGTAAATAGCGGGAGGGCCCGGGAGCAGTTCTTC.